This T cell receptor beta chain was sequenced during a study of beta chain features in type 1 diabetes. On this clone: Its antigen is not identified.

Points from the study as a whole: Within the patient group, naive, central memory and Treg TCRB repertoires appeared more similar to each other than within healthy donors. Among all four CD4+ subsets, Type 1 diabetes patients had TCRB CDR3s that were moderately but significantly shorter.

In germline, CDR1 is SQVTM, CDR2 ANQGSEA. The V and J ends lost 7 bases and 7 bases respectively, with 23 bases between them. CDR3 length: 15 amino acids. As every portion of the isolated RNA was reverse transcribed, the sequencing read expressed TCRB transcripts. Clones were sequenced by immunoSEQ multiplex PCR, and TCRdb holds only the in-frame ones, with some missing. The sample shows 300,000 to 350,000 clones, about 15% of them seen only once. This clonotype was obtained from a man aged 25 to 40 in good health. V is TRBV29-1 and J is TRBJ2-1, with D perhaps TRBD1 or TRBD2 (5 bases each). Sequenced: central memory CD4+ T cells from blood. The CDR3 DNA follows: TGCAGCGCTGATGGGTCTCGGGATAAGGGGAATGAGCAGTTCTTC. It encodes CSADGSRDKGNEQFF.